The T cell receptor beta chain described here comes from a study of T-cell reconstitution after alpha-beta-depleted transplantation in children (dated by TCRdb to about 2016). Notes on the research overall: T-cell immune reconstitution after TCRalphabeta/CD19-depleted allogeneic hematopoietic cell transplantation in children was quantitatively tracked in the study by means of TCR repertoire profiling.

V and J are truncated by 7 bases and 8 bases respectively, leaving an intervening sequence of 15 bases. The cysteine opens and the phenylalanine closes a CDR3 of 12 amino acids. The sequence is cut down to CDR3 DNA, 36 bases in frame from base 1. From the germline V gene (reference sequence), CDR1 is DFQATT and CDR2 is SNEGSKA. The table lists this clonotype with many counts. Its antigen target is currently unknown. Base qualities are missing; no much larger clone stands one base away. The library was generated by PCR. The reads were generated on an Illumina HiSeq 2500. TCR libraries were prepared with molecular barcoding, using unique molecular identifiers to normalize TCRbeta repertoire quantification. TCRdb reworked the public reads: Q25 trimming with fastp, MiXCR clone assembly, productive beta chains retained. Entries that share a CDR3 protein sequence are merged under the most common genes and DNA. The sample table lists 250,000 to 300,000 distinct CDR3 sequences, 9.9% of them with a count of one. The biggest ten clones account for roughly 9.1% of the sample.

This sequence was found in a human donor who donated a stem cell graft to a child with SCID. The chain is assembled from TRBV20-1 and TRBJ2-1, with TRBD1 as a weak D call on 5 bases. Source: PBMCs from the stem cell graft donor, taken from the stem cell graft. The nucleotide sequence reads TGCAGTGGCTCGGCCCAGGGCCATGAGCAGTTCTTC. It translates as CSGSAQGHEQFF.